Presented here are 2 T cell receptor beta chains from one specimen sequenced in a study of CD8 T cells in Susac syndrome. A quantity of about 0.5 to 1 ug RNA underwent reverse transcription using random hexamers. Each CDR3 protein gets one entry after TCRdb re-called the immunoSEQ multiplex PCR reads with MiXCR. This sample yields around 120,000 distinct CDR3 sequences, of which 93% are seen a single time; approximately 0.093% belongs to the top ten. The sequencing sample was made of CD4+ T cells from PBMCs. The receptors originated from a human donor with multiple sclerosis.

The chain carries TRBV20-1 and TRBJ2-1, with D perhaps TRBD1 (6 bases). The CDR3 length is 14 residues. CDR1 DFQATT and CDR2 SNEGSKA come from the germline V gene (reference sequence). V shed 1 base and J shed 6 bases, with 13 bases lying between them. For the CDR3, the DNA is TGCAGTGCTAGAGTGCTCCGACAGGTCAATGAGCAGTTCTTC. Translating it yields CSARVLRQVNEQFF.

This clonotype came up once. The chain recombines TRBV12-3 or TRBV12-4 with TRBJ2-7, with D tentatively TRBD1 or TRBD2 (5 bases each). V lost 0 bases to trimming and J lost 5 bases, with 8 bases between them. The CDR3 contains 13 residues. As DNA, the CDR3 is TGTGCCAGCAGTTTAGCCCGGGGCGACGAGCAGTACTTC. Protein product: CASSLARGDEQYF.